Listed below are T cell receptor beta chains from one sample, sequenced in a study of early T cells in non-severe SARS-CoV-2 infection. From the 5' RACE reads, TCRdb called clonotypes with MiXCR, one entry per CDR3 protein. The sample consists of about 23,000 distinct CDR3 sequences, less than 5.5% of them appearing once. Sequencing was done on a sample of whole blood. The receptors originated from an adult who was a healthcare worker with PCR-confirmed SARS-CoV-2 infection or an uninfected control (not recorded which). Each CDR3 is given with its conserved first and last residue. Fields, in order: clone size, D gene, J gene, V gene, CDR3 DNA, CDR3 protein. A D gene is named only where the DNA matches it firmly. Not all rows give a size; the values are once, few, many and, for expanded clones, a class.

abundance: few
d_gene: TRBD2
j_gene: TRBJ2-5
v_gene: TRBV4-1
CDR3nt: TGCGCCAGCAGCGCAATCTGGACTAGCGGGAGCCAAGAGACCCAGTACTTC
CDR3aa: CASSAIWTSGSQETQYF

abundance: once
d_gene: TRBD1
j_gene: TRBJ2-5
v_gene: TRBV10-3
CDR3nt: TGTGCCATCGGGGGGACAGGGGCCCAAGAGACCCAGTACTTC
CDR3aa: CAIGGTGAQETQYF

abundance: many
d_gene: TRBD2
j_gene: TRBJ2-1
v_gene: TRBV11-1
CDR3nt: TGTGCCAGCAGCTTAGTCCCCTACTGGACTAGCGGCTCCAATGAGCAGTTCTTC
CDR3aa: CASSLVPYWTSGSNEQFF

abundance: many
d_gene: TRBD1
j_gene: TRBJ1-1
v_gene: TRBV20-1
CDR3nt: TGCAGTGCTAGAGTCTTCGGGACAGGGGGCACTGAAGCTTTCTTT
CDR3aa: CSARVFGTGGTEAFF

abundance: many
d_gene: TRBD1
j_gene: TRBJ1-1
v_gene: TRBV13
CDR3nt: TGTGCCAGCAGCTCCCCAGACAGGGTCGTGAACACTGAAGCTTTCTTT
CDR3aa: CASSSPDRVVNTEAFF

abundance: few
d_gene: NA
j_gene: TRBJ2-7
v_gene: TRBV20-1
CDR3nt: TGCAGTGCTAGCCCTGCGGAGAAGAAAAAAACCTACGAGCAGTACTTC
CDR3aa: CSASPAEKKKTYEQYF

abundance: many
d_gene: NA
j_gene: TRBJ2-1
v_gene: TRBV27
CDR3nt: TGTGCCAGCAGTTTGAAGGGTCTGGGCGGCTACAATGAGCAGTTCTTC
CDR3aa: CASSLKGLGGYNEQFF

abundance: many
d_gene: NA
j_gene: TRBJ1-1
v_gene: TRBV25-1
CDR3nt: TGTGCCAGCAGTGACGCCCCGAACACTGAAGCTTTCTTT
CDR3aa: CASSDAPNTEAFF

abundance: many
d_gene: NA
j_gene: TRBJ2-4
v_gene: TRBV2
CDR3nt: TGTGCCAGCACGATCATAGCCAAAAACATTCAGTACTTC
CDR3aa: CASTIIAKNIQYF

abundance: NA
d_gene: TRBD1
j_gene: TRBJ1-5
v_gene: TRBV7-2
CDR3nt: TGTGCCAGCAGCTTACAGACAGGGATGAGGGATCAGCCCCAGCATTTT
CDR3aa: CASSLQTGMRDQPQHF

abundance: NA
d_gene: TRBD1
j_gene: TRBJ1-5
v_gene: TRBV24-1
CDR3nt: TGTGCCACCAGTGATGGGACAGGGGTGAGGAATCAGCCCCAGCATTTT
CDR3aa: CATSDGTGVRNQPQHF

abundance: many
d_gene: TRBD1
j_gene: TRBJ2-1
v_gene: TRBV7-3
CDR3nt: TGTGCCAGCAGCTTGGACAGGGACAATGAGCAGTTCTTC
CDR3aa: CASSLDRDNEQFF

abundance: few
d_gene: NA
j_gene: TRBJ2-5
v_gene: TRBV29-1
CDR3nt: TGCAGCGTTAGCGAGACCCAGTACTTC
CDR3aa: CSVSETQYF

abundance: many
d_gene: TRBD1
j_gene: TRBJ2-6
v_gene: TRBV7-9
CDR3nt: TGTGCCAGCAGCCTCAGACAGGGGGGCGGCTCTGGGGCCAACGTCCTGACTTTC
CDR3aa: CASSLRQGGGSGANVLTF

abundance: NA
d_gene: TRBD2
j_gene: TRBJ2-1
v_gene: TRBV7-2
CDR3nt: TGTGCCAGCAGCTTCCAAGCTCTAGCGGGAGCTGTTGAGCAGTTCTTC
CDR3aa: CASSFQALAGAVEQFF

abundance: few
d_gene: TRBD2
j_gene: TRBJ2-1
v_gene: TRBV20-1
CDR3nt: TGCAGTGCTAGAGAGAGGCGGGACTACTCCTACAATGAGCAGTTCTTC
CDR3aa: CSARERRDYSYNEQFF

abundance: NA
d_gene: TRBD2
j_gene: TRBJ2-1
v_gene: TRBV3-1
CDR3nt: TGTGCCAGCAGCCAAGATCTGGGGTTAGCGGGGCATGAGCAGTTCTTC
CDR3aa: CASSQDLGLAGHEQFF

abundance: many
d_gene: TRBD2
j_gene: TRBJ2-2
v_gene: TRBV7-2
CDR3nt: TGTGCCAGCAGCCCAGTAGCGGGAGTCACCGGGGAGCTGTTTTTT
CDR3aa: CASSPVAGVTGELFF

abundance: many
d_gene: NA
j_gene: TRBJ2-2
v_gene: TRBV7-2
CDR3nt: TGTGCCAGCACCACCAGGATGGACACCGGGGAGCTGTTTTTT
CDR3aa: CASTTRMDTGELFF

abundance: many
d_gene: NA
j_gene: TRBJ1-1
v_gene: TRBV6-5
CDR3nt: TGTGCCAGCAGTTCCACAGGGCCCACTGAAGCTTTCTTT
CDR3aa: CASSSTGPTEAFF

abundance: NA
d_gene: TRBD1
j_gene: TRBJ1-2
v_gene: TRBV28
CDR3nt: TGTGCCAGCAGTTTATACGGGACAGGGACGTATGGCTACACCTTC
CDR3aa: CASSLYGTGTYGYTF

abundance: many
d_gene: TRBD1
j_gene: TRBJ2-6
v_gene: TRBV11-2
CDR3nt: TGTGCCAGCAGGGTCGGGACAGCGATACCTGGGGCCAACGTCCTGACTTTC
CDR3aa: CASRVGTAIPGANVLTF

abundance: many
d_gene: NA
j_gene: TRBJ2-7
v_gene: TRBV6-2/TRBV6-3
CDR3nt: TGTGCCAGCAGTTACGGCGGGGACGGGTTCTCCTACGAGCAGTACTTC
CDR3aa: CASSYGGDGFSYEQYF

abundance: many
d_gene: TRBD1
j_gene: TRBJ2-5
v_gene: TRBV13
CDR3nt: TGTGCCAGCAGCTTAGCCCACAGGGGGCTGGAGACCCAGTACTTC
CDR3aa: CASSLAHRGLETQYF

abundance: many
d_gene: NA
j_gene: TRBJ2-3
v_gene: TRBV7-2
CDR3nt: TGTGCCAGCAGCCGAAGGGACATTTACACAGATACGCAGTATTTT
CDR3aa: CASSRRDIYTDTQYF

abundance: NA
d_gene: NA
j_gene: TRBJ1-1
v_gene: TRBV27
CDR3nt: TGTGCCAGCAGACGACATGGACAGATGAACACTGAAGCTTTCTTT
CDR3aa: CASRRHGQMNTEAFF

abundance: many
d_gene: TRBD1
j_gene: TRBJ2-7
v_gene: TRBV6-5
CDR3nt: TGTGCCAGCAGTTACTCGATAACAGGGGCTGCCTACGAGCAGTACTTC
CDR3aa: CASSYSITGAAYEQYF

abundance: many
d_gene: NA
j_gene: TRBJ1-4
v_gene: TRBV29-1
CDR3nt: TGCAGCGTTGAAGGGACGAACGAAAAACTGTTTTTT
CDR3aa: CSVEGTNEKLFF

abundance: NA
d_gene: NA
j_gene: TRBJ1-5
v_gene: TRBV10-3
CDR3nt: TGTGCCATCAGACCTGACATGGTACAGCCCCAGCATTTT
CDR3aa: CAIRPDMVQPQHF

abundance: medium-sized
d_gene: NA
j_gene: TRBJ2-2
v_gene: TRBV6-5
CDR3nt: TGTGCCAGCAGTTACCGGACTCCATCGACACCAATCACGAACACCGGGGAGCTGTTTTTT
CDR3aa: CASSYRTPSTPITNTGELFF

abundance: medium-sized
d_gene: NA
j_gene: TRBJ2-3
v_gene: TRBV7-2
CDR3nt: TGTGCCAGCAGCTTAGGGGGGAGCAAGAGCACAGATACGCAGTATTTT
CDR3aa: CASSLGGSKSTDTQYF

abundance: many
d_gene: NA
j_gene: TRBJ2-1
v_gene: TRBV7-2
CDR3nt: TGTGCCAGCAGCGGGGTCCCGGGGAATGAGCAGTTCTTC
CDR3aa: CASSGVPGNEQFF

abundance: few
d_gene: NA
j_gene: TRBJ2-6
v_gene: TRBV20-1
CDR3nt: TGCAGTGCTAGTTCGCAGATGAGTATGTCTGGGGCCAACGTCCTGACTTTC
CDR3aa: CSASSQMSMSGANVLTF

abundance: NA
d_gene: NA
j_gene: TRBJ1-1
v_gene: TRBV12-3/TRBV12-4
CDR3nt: TGTGCCAGCAGCTGGGACGCAACTGAAGCTTTCTTT
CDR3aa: CASSWDATEAFF

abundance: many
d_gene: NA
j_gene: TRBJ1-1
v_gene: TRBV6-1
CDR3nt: TGTGCCAGCAGTGTCCAGAACACTGAAGCTTTCTTT
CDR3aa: CASSVQNTEAFF

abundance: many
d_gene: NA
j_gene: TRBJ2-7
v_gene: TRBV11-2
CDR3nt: TGTGCCAGCAGCCCTATAGCCTACAGCGGACCTTACGAGCAGTACTTC
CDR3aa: CASSPIAYSGPYEQYF

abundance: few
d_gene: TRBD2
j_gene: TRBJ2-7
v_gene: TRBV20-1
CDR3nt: TGCAGTGCTAGATTCACTAGCGGGAGTCTGATGTCCTACGAGCAGTACTTC
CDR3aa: CSARFTSGSLMSYEQYF

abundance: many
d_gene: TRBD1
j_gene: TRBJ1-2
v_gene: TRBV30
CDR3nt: TGTGCCTGGACCCCGACAGGGTATGGCTACACCTTC
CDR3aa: CAWTPTGYGYTF

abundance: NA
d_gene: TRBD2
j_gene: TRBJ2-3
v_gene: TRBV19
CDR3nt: TGTGCCAGTAGTCCAGGACTAGCGGGGAATTTTGGTACGCAGTATTTT
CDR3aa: CASSPGLAGNFGTQYF

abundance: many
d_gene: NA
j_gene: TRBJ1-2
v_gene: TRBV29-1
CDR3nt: TGCAGCGTTGTAGTCAGAAACTATGGCTACACCTTC
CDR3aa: CSVVVRNYGYTF

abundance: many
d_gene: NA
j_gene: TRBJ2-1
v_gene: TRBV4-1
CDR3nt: TGCGCCAGCAGCCAAGCAGGGGTTGTAAGCAATGAGCAGTTCTTC
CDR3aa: CASSQAGVVSNEQFF

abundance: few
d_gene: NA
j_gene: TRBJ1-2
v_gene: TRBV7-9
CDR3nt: TGTGCCAGCAGCTTAGTGCAGGGGCCTGGCTACACCTTC
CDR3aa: CASSLVQGPGYTF

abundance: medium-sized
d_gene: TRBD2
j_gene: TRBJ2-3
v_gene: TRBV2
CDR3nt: TGTGCCAGCTTACCCGGACTAGCGGGAGTGGCAGATACGCAGTATTTT
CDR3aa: CASLPGLAGVADTQYF

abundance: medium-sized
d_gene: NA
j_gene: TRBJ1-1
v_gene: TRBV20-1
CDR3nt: TGCAGTGCTAGAGAAAGCCAGCGGGCTTTCTTT
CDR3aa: CSARESQRAFF

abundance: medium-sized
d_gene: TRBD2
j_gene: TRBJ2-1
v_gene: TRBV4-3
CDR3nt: TGCGCCAGCAGCTGGACTAGCGGGAGGCACAATGAGCAGTTCTTC
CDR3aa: CASSWTSGRHNEQFF

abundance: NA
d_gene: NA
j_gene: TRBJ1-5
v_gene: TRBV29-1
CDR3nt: TGCAGCGTTGAATCCGATAGTAGCAATCAGCCCCAGCATTTT
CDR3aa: CSVESDSSNQPQHF

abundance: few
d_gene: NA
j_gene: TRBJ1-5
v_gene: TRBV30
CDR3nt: TGTGCCTGGAGTGTGGAGGGCAATCAGCCCCAGCATTTT
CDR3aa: CAWSVEGNQPQHF

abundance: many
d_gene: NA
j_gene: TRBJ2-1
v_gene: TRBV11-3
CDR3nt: TGTGCCAGCACTCTCCCGGGATATGATGAGCAGTTCTTC
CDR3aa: CASTLPGYDEQFF

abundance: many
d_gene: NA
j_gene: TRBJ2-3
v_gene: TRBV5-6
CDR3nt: TGTGCCAGCAGCTTGGTTAGCAAGCGAGATACGCAGTATTTT
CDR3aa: CASSLVSKRDTQYF

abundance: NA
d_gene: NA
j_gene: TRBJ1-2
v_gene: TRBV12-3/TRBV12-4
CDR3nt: TGTGCCAGCAGTTTAGGGGCAGGGCTCTATGGCTACACCTTC
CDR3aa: CASSLGAGLYGYTF

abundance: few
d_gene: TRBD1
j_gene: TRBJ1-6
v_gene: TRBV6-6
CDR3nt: TGTGCCAGCAGTTATGGACAGGGGAATTCACCCCTCCACTTT
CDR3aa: CASSYGQGNSPLHF

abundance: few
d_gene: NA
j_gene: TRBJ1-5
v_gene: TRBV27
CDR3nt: TGTGCCAGCAGTTTATCTGGGACCTCGAATAGCAATCAGCCCCAGCATTTT
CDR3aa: CASSLSGTSNSNQPQHF

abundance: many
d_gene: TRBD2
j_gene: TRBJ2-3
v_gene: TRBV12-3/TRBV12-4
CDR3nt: TGTGCCAGCAGCTACCCTAGCGGCGTAGATACGCAGTATTTT
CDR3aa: CASSYPSGVDTQYF

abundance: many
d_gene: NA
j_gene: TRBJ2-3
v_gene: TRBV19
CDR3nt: TGTGCCAGTAGTATCTCGGAGCGGGATACGCAGTATTTT
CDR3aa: CASSISERDTQYF